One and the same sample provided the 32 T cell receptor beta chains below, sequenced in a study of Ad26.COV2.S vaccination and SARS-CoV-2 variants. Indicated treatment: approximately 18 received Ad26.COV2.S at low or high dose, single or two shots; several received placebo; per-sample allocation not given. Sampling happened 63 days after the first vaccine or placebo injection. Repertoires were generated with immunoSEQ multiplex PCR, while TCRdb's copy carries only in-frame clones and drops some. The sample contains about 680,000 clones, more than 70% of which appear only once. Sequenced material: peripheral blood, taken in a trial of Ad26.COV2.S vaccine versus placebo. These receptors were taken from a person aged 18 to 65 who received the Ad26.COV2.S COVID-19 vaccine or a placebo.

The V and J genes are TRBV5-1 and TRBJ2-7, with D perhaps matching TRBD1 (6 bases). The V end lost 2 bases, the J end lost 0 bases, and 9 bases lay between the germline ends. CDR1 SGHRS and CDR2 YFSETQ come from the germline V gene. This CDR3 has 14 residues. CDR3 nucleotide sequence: TGCGCCAGCAGCTTAAGGGACAACTCCTACGAGCAGTACTTC. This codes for CASSLRDNSYEQYF.

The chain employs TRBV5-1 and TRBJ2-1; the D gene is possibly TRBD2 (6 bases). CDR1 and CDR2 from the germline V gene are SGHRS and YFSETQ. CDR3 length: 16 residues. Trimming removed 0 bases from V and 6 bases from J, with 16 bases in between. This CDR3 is CASSLVGGTRSNEQFF. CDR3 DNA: TGCGCCAGCAGCTTGGTGGGCGGGACCCGTAGCAATGAGCAGTTCTTC.

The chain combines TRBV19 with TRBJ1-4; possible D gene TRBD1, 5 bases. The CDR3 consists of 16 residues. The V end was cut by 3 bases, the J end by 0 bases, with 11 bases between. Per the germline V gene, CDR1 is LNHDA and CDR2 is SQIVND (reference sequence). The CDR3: CASSMTLTATNEKLFF. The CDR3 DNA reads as TGTGCCAGTAGTATGACACTGACAGCAACTAATGAAAAACTGTTTTTT.

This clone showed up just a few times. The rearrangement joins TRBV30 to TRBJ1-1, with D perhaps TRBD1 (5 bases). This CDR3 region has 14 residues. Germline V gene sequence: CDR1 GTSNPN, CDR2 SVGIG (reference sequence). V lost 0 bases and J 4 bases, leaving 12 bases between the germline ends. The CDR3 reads CAWSVRRGTTEAFF. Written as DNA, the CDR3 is TGTGCCTGGAGTGTAAGGCGGGGGACCACTGAAGCTTTCTTT.

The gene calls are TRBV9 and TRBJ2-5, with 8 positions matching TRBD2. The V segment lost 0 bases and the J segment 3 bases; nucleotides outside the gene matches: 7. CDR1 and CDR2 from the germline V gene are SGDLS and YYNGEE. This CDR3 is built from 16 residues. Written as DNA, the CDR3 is TGTGCCAGCAGCGTAGAGAGAGCGGGGGTCAAAGAGACCCAGTACTTC. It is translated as CASSVERAGVKETQYF.

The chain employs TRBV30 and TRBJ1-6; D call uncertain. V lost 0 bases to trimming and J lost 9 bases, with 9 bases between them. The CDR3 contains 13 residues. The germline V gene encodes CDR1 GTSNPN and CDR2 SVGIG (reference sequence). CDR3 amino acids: CAWSVIEGSPLHF. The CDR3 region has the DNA TGTGCCTGGAGTGTAATAGAGGGTTCACCCCTCCACTTT.

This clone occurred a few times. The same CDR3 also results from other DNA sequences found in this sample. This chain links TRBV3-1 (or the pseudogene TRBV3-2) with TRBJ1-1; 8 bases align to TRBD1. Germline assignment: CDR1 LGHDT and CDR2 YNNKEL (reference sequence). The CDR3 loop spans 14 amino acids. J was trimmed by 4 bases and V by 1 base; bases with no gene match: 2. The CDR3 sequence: CASSQVGTGTEAFF. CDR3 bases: TGTGCCAGCAGCCAAGTTGGGACAGGCACTGAAGCTTTCTTT.

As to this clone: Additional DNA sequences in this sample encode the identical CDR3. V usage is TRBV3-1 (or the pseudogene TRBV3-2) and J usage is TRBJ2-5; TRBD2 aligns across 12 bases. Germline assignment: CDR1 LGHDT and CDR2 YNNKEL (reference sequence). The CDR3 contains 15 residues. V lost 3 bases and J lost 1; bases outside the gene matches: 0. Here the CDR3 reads CASSQGLAGQETQYF. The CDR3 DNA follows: TGTGCCAGCAGCCAGGGACTAGCGGGCCAAGAGACCCAGTACTTC.

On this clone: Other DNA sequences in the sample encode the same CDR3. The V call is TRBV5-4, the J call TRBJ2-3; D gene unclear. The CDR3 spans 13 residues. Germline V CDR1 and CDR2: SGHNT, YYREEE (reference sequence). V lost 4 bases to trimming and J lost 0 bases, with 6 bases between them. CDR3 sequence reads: CASSRTSTDTQYF. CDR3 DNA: TGTGCCAGCAGCCGAACAAGCACAGATACGCAGTATTTT.

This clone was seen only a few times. CDR3 sequence reads: CASSMGDVYSNQPQHF. In DNA form, the CDR3 reads TGTGCCAGTAGTATGGGGGACGTTTATAGCAATCAGCCCCAGCATTTT. The rearrangement uses TRBV19 and TRBJ1-5, with D maybe TRBD1 (5 bases). The CDR3 loop spans 16 amino acids. From germline, CDR1 is LNHDA and CDR2 SQIVND (reference sequence). Trimming pared 3 bases from V and 0 bases from J, leaving 12 bases between.

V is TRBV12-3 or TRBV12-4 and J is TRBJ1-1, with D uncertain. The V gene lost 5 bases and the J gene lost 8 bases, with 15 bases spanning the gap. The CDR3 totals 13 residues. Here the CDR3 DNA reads TGTGCCAGCAGTACTAGTTATCCGGGGGAAGCTTTCTTT. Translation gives CASSTSYPGEAFF.

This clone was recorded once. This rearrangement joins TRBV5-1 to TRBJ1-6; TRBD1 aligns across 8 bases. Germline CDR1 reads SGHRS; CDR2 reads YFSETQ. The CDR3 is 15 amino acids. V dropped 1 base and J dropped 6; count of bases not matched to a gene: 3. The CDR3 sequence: CASSLQQGANSPLHF. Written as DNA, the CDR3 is TGCGCCAGCAGCTTGCAGCAGGGGGCTAATTCACCCCTCCACTTT.

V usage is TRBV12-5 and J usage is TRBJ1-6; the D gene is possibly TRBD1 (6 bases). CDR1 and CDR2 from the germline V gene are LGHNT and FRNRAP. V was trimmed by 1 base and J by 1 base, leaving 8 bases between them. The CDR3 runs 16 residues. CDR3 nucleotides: TGTGCTAGTGGTTTGGCGACAGGTTCCTATAATTCACCCCTCCACTTT. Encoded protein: CASGLATGSYNSPLHF.

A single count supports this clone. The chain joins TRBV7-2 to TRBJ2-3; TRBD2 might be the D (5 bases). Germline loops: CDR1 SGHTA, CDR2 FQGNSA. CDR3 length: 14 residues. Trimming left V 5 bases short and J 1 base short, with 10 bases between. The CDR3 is CASSPWGGTDTQYF. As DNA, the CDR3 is TGTGCCAGCAGCCCCTGGGGAGGCACAGATACGCAGTATTTT.

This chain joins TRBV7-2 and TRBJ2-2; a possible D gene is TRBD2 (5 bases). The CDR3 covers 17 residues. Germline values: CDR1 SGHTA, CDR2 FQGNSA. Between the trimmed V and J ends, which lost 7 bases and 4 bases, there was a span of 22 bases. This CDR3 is CASKLPTSRRGTGELFF. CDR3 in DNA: TGTGCCAGCAAACTACCAACCTCCCGACGGGGCACCGGGGAGCTGTTTTTT. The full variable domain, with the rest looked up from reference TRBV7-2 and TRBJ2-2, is GAGVSQSPSNKVTEKGKDVELRCDPISGHTALYWYRQSLGQGLEFLIYFQGNSAPDKSGLPSDRFSAERTGGSVSTLTIQRTQQEDSAVYLCASKLPTSRRGTGELFFGEGSRLTVL.

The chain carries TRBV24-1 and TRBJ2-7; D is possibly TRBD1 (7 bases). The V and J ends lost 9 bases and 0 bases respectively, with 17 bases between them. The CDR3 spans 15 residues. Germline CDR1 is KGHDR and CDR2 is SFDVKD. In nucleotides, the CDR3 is TGTGCCACCTTACTACGACAGGGACTCTCCTACGAGCAGTACTTC. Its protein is CATLLRQGLSYEQYF.

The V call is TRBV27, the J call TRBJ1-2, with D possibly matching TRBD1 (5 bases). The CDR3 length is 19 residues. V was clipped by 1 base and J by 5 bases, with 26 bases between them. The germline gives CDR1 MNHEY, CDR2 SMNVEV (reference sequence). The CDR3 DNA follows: TGTGCCAGCAGTTTATGGGGCAGGGCGCAAGGGGATCTCCCTTATGGCTACACCTTC. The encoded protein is CASSLWGRAQGDLPYGYTF.

As DNA, the CDR3 is TGTGCCAGCAGCTCCCTAGCGGGGGTCTCCTACGAGCAGTACTTC. This codes for CASSSLAGVSYEQYF. The rearrangement joins TRBV7-9 to TRBJ2-7; 10 bases line up with TRBD2. CDR3 length: 15 amino acids. The trim removed 4 bases at V and 0 bases at J, leaving 3 bases unmatched. Germline loops: CDR1 SEHNR, CDR2 FQNEAQ (reference sequence).

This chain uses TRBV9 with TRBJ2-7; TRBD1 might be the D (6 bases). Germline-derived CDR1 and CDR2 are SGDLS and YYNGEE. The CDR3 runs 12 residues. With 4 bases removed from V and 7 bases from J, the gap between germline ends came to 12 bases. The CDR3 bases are TGTGCCAGCAGCCTCGGACAGAGTGAGCAGTACTTC. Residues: CASSLGQSEQYF.

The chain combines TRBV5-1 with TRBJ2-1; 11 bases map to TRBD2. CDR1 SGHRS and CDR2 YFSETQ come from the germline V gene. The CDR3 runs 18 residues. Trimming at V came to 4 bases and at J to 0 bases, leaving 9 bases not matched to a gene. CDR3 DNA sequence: TGCGCCAGCAGCAGGGGACTAGCGGAGCAGAGCTCCTACAATGAGCAGTTCTTC. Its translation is CASSRGLAEQSSYNEQFF. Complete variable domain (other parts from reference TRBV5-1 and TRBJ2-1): KAGVTQTPRYLIKTRGQQVTLSCSPISGHRSVSWYQQTPGQGLQFLFEYFSETQRNKGNFPGRFSGRQFSNSRSEMNVSTLELGDSALYLCASSRGLAEQSSYNEQFFGPGTRLTVL.

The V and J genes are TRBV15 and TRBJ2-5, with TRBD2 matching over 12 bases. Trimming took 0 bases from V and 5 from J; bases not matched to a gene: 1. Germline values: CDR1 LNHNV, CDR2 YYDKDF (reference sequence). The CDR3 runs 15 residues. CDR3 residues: CATSRETSGSETQYF. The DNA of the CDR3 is TGTGCCACCAGCAGAGAGACTAGCGGGAGTGAGACCCAGTACTTC.

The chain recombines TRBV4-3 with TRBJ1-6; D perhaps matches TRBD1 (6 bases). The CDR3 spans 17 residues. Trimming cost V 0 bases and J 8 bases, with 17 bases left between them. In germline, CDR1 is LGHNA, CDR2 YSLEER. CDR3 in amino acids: CASSQDRLQGSHSPLHF. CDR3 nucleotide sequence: TGCGCCAGCAGCCAAGATCGGCTCCAGGGGTCGCATTCACCCCTCCACTTT.

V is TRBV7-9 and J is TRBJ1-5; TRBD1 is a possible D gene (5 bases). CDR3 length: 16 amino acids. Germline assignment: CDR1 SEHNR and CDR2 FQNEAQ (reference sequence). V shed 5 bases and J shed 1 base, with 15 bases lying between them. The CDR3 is CASSPPWGDSNQPQHF. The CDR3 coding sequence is TGTGCCAGCAGCCCTCCTTGGGGCGACAGCAATCAGCCCCAGCATTTT.

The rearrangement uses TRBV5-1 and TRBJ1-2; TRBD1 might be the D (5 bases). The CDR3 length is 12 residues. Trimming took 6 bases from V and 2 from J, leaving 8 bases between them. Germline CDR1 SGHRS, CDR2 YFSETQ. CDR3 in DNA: TGCGCCAGCACCAGGGAGAACTATGGCTACACCTTC. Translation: CASTRENYGYTF.

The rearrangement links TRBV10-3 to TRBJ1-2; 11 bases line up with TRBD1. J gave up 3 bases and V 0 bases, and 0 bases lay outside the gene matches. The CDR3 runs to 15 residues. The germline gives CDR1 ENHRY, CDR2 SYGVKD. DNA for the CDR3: TGTGCCATCAGTGAGTCGGGACAGGGGGACTATGGCTACACCTTC. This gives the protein CAISESGQGDYGYTF.

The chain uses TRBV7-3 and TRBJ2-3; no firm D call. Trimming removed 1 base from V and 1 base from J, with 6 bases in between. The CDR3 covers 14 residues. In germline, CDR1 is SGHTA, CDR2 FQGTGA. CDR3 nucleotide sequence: TGTGCCAGCAGCTTAAGCGCCGGCACAGATACGCAGTATTTT. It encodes CASSLSAGTDTQYF. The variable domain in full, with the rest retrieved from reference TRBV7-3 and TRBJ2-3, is GAGVSQTPSNKVTEKGKYVELRCDPISGHTALYWYRQSLGQGPEFLIYFQGTGAADDSGLPNDRFFAVRPEGSVSTLKIQRTERGDSAVYLCASSLSAGTDTQYFGPGTRLTVL.

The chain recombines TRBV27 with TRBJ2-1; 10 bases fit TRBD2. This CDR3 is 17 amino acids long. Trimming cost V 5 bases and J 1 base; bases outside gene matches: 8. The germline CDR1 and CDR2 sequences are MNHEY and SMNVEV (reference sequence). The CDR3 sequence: CASSGRTSGYSYNEQFF. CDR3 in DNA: TGTGCCAGCAGTGGGAGGACTAGCGGCTATTCCTACAATGAGCAGTTCTTC.

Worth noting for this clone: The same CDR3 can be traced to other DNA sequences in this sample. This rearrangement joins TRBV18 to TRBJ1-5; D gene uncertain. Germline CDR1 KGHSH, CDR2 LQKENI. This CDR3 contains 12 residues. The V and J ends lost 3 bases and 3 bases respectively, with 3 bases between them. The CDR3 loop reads CASSPPNQPQHF. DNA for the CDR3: TGTGCCAGCTCACCGCCCAATCAGCCCCAGCATTTT. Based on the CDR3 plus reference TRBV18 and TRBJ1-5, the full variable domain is NAGVMQNPRHLVRRRGQEARLRCSPMKGHSHVYWYRQLPEEGLKFMVYLQKENIIDESGMPKERFSAEFPKEGPSILRIQQVVRGDSAAYFCASSPPNQPQHFGDGTRLSIL.

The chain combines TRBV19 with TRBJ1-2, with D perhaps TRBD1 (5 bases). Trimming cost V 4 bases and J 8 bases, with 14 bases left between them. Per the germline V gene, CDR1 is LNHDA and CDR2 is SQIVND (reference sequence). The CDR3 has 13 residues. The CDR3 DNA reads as TGTGCCAGTAGTACCCGGGACCCGAGGGGCTACACCTTC. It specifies CASSTRDPRGYTF.

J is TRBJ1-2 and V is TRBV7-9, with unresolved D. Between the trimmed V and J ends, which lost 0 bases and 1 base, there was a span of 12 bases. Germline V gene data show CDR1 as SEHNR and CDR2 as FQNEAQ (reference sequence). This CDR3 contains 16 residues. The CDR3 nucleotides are TGTGCCAGCAGCTTAGCCCCCCCCACAGTTAACTATGGCTACACCTTC. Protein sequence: CASSLAPPTVNYGYTF.

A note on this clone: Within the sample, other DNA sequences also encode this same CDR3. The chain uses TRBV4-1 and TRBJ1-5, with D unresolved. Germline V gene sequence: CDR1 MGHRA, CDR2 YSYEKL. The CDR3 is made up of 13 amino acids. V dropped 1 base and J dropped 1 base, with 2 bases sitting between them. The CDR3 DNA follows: TGCGCCAGCAGCCAAGGGAGCAATCAGCCCCAGCATTTT. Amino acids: CASSQGSNQPQHF.

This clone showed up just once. CDR3 nucleotide sequence: TGTGCCAGCAGTTACGACAGGTCCTACGAGCAGTACTTC. This sequence encodes CASSYDRSYEQYF. The gene calls are TRBV2 and TRBJ2-7; perhaps TRBD1 as D (6 bases). This CDR3 is built from 13 residues. The germline V gene has CDR1 SNHLY and CDR2 FYNNEI. V was clipped by 5 bases and J by 1 base, with 9 bases between them.